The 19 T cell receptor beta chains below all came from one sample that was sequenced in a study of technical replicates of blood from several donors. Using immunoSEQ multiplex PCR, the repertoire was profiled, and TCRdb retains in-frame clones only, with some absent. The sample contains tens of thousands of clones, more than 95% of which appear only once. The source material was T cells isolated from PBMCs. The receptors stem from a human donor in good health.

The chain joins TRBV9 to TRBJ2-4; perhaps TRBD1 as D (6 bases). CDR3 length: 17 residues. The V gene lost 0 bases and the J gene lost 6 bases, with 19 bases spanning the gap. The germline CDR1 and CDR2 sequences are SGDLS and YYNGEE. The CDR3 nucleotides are TGTGCCAGCAGCGTAGCTTCAGGGGCCGAAGAGGGAAACATTCAGTACTTC. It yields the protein CASSVASGAEEGNIQYF.

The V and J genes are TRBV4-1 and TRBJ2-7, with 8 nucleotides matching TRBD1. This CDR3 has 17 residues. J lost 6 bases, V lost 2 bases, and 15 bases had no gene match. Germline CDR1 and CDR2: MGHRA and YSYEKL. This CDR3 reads CASSQTRQGQVRSEQYF. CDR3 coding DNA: TGCGCCAGCAGCCAAACCCGACAGGGACAGGTGCGGAGCGAGCAGTACTTC.

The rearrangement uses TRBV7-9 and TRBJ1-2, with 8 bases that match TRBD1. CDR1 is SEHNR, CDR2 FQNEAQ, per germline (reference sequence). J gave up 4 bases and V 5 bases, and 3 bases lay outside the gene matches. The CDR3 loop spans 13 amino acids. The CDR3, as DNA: TGTGCCAGCAGCGAAGGACAGGGCTATGGCTACACCTTC. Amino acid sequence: CASSEGQGYGYTF.

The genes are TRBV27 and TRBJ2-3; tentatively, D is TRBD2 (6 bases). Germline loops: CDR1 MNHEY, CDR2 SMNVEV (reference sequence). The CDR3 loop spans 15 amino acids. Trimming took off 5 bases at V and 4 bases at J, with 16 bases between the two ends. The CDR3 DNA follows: TGTGCCAGCAGTCCACTTTCGGGAGCAGCAGATACGCAGTATTTT. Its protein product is CASSPLSGAADTQYF.

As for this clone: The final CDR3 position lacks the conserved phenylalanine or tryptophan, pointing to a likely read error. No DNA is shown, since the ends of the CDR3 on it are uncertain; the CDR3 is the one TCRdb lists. The CDR3 here is CASSLGNRGSDIY. The rearrangement uses TRBV5-4 and TRBJ1-2; the table assigns TRBD1, which was not confirmed against the DNA. Ends included, the CDR3 has 13 residues. The germline V gene has CDR1 SGHNT and CDR2 YYREEE (reference sequence).

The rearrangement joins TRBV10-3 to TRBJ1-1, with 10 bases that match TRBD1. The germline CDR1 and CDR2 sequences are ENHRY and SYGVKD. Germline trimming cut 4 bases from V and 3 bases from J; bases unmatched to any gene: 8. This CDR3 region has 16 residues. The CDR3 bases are TGTGCCATCAGTGCTAATCCCGGGACAGGGGACACTGAAGCTTTCTTT. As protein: CAISANPGTGDTEAFF.

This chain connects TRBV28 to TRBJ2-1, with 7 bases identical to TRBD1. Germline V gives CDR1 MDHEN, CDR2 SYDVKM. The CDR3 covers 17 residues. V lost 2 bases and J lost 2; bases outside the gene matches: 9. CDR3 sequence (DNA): TGTGCCAGCAGTTTAGGGGGACAGCCTACCCCCTACAATGAGCAGTTCTTC. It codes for CASSLGGQPTPYNEQFF.

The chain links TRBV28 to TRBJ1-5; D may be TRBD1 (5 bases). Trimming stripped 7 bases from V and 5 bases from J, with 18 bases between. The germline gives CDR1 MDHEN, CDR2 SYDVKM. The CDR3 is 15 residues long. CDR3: CASKIRQSGYQPQHF. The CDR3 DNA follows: TGTGCCAGCAAAATTCGACAGTCTGGGTATCAGCCCCAGCATTTT.

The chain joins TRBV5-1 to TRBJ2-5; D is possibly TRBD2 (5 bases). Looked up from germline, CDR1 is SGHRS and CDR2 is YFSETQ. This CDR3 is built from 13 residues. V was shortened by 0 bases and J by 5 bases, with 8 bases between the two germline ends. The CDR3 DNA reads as TGCGCCAGCAGCTTGGCGGGGTGGGAGACCCAGTACTTC. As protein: CASSLAGWETQYF.

The CDR3 DNA follows: TGCGCCAGCAGCTTTGTCGGGACTAGCGGGGGAGAGCAGTTCTTC. This gives the protein CASSFVGTSGGEQFF. The rearrangement uses TRBV5-1 and TRBJ2-1; 14 nucleotides agree with TRBD2. The J segment lost 10 bases and the V segment lost 2 bases, leaving 5 bases of the junction unmatched. The CDR3 is 15 residues long. Germline V gene lookup returns CDR1 SGHRS and CDR2 YFSETQ. The entire variable domain, with the rest obtained from reference TRBV5-1 and TRBJ2-1, is as follows: KAGVTQTPRYLIKTRGQQVTLSCSPISGHRSVSWYQQTPGQGLQFLFEYFSETQRNKGNFPGRFSGRQFSNSRSEMNVSTLELGDSALYLCASSFVGTSGGEQFFGPGTRLTVL.

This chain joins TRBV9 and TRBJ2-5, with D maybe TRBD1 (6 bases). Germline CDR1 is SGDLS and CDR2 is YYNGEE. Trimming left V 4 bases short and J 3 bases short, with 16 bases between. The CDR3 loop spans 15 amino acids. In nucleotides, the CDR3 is TGTGCCAGCAGCCCCCGAGGACAGAGAGAAGAGACCCAGTACTTC. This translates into CASSPRGQREETQYF.

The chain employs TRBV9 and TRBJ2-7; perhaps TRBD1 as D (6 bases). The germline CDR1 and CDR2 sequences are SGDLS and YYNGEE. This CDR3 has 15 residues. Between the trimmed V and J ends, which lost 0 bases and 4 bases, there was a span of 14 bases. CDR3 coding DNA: TGTGCCAGCAGCGTAGGAATTGGACAGAGTTACGAGCAGTACTTC. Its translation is CASSVGIGQSYEQYF.

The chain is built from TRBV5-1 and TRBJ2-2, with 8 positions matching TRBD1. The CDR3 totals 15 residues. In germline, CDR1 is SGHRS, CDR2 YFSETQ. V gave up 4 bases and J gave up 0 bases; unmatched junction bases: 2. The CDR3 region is CASSDRGANTGELFF. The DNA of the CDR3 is TGCGCCAGCAGCGACAGGGGCGCGAACACCGGGGAGCTGTTTTTT.

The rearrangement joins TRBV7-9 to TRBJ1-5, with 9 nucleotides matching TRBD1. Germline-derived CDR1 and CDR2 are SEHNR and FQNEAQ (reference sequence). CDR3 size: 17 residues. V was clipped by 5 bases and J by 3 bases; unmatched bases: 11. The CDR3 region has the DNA TGTGCCAGCAGCCCGGCGGGGGACAGGGAGTTCAATCAGCCCCAGCATTTT. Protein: CASSPAGDREFNQPQHF. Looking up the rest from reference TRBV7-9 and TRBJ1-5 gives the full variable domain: DTGVSQNPRHKITKRGQNVTFRCDPISEHNRLYWYRQTLGQGPEFLTYFQNEAQLEKSRLLSDRFSAERPKGSFSTLEIQRTEQGDSAMYLCASSPAGDREFNQPQHFGDGTRLSIL.

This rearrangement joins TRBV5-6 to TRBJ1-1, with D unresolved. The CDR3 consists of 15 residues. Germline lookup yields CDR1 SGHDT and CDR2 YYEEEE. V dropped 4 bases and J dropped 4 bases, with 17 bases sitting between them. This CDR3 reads CASSPGLTQSTEAFF. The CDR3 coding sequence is TGTGCCAGCAGCCCAGGACTTACGCAGAGCACTGAAGCTTTCTTT.

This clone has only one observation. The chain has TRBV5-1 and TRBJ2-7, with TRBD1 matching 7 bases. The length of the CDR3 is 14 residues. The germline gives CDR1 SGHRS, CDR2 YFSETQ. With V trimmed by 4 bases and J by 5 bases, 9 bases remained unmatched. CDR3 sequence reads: CASSRSLQGNEQYF. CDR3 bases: TGCGCCAGCAGCAGGAGCCTACAGGGGAACGAGCAGTACTTC. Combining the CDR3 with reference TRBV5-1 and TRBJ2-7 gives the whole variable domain KAGVTQTPRYLIKTRGQQVTLSCSPISGHRSVSWYQQTPGQGLQFLFEYFSETQRNKGNFPGRFSGRQFSNSRSEMNVSTLELGDSALYLCASSRSLQGNEQYFGPGTRLTVT.

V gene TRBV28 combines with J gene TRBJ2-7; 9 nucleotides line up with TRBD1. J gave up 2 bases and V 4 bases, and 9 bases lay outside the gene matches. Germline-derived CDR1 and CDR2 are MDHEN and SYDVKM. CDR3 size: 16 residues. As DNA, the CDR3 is TGTGCCAGCAGTTCCTACTCCGGGACAGGGACCTACGAGCAGTACTTC. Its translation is CASSSYSGTGTYEQYF.

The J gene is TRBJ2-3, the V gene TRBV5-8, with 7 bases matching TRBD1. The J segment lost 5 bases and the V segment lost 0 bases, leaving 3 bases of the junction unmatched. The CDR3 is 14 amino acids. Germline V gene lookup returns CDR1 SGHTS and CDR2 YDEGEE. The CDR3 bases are TGTGCCAGCAGCTTGGGGACAGGAATAGATACGCAGTATTTT. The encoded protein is CASSLGTGIDTQYF.

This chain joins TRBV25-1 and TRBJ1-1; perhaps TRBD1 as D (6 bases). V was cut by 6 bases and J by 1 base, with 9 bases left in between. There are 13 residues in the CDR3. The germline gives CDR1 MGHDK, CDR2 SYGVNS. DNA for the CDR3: TGTGCCAGCAGGGGAGGGGGGAACACTGAAGCTTTCTTT. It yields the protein CASRGGGNTEAFF.